This TCR beta chain was documented in a study of T cell repertoires in cytomegalovirus infection. This clonotype showed up many times. Its target is unknown. TCRdb passed the reads through MiXCR, listing each CDR3 protein once. The repertoire holds some 940,000 distinct CDR3 sequences, about 33% seen once, with 13% in the top ten. J gave up 8 bases and V 5 bases, and 4 bases lay outside the gene matches. In germline, CDR1 is LNHNV, CDR2 YYDKDF (reference sequence). This CDR3 is built from 14 residues. Broader study findings: It was HLA-C-restricted CMV-specific TCR beta clonotypes that dominated the response ex vivo.

The source is a human donor in good health (CMV status not recorded). Some clones in this sample may be carry-over from other donors' samples. The sample in question was cultured CD8+ T cells from PBMCs, obtained from culture after CMV antigen stimulation. The chain carries TRBV15 and TRBJ1-4; 11 bases are shared with TRBD1. CDR3 sequence: CATSGTGGEEKLFF. The CDR3 DNA reads as TGTGCCACCAGCGGGACAGGGGGAGAAGAAAAACTGTTTTTT.